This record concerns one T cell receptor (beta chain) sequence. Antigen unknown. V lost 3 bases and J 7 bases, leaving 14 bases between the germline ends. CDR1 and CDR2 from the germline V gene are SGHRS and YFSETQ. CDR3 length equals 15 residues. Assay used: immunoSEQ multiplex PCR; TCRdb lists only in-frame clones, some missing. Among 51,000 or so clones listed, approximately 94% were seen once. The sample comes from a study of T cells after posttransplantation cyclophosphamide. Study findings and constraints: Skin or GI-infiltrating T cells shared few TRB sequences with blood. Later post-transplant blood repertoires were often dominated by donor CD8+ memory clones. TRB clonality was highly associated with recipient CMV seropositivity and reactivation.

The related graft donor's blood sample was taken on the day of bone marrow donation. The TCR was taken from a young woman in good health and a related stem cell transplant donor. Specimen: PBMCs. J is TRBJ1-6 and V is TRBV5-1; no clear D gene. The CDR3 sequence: CASSSGVLGNSPLHF. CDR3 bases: TGCGCCAGCAGCTCCGGGGTCCTGGGGAATTCACCCCTCCACTTT.